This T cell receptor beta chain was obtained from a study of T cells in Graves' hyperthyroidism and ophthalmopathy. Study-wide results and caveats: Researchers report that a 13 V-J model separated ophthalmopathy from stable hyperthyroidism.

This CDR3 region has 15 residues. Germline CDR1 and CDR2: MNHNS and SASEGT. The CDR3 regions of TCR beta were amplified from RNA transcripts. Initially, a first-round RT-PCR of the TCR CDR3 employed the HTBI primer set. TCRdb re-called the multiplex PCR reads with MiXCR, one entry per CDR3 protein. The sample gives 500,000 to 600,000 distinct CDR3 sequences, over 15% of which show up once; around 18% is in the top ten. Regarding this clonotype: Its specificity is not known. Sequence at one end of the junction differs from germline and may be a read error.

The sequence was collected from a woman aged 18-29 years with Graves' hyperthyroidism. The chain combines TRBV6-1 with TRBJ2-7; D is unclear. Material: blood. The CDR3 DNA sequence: TGTGCCAGCAGTGAAAGGCCGGAAAACTCCTGCGAGCAGTACTTC. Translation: CASSERPENSCEQYF.